The source of this T cell receptor beta chain is a study of blood T cell repertoires in COVID-19. Study as a whole: Sample material is recorded as cDNA or gDNA derived from T cells, B-cell-depleted T cells, or PBMCs.

Authors' data handling: Amplification of reference gene primers was used by the study to estimate nucleated cell counts. Sequencing used immunoSEQ multiplex PCR; TCRdb keeps in-frame clones, though not all of them. V, J and clone size are taken as reported in that table, and D and trimming were inferred from the DNA itself. The table includes tens of thousands of clones, approximately 80% detected once. This clone was recorded only once. At one of its ends the junction is not consistent with the germline gene, which may arise from a read error. The CDR3 covers 14 residues. The germline V gene has CDR1 SQVTM and CDR2 ANQGSEA.

Material: peripheral blood. The source of this sequence is a human donor in a cohort sampled during active COVID-19. This chain joins TRBV29-1 and TRBJ2-7, with 8 positions matching TRBD1. This chain's CDR3 is CSVEVRDRIYEQYF. Written as DNA, the CDR3 is TGCAGCGTCGAAGTCCGGGACAGGATCTACGAGCAGTACTTC.